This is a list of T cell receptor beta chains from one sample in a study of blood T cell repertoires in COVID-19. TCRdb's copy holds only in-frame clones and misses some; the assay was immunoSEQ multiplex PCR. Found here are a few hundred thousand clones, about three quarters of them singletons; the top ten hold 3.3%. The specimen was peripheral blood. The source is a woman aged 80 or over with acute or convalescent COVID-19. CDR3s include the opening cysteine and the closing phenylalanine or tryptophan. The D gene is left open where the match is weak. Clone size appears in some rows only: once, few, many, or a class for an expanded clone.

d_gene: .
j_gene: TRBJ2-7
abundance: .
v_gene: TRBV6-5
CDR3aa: CASRVVGAGEQYF
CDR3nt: TGTGCCAGCAGGGTGGTGGGGGCTGGCGAGCAGTACTTC

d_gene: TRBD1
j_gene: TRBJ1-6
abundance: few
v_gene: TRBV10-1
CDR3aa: CASSYPDRGWDSPLHF
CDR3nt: TGCGCCAGCAGTTACCCTGACAGGGGCTGGGATTCACCCCTCCACTTT

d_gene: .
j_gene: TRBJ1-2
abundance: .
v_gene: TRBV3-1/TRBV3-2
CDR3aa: CASSQGAGAGGYTF
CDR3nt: TGTGCCAGCAGCCAAGGGGCAGGGGCGGGTGGCTACACCTTC

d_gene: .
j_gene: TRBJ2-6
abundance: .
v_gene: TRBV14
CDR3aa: CASRREPGANVLTF
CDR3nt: TGTGCCAGCAGACGGGAACCTGGGGCCAACGTCCTGACTTTC

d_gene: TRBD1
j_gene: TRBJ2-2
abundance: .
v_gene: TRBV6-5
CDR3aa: CASSPGQGNTGELFF
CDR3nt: TGTGCCAGCAGCCCCGGACAGGGAAACACCGGGGAGCTGTTTTTT

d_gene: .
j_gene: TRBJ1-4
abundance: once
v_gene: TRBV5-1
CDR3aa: CASSEPSGGLFF
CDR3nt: TGCGCCAGCAGCGAACCCTCCGGTGGACTGTTTTTT

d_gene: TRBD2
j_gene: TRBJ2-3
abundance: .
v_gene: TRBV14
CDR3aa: CASSPRRASGKGTDTQYF
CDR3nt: TGTGCCAGCAGCCCACGGAGGGCTAGCGGGAAGGGAACAGATACGCAGTATTTT

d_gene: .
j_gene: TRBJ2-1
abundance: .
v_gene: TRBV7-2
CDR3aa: CASSLVTSSYNEQFF
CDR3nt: TGTGCCAGCAGCTTAGTCACTAGCTCCTACAATGAGCAGTTCTTC

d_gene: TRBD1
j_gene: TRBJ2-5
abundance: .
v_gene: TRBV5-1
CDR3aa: CASSPGQAETQYF
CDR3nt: TGCGCCAGCAGCCCCGGACAGGCGGAGACCCAGTACTTC

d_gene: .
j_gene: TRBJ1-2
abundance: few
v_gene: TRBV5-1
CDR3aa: CASSPMEVYGYTF
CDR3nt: TGCGCCAGCAGCCCCATGGAGGTCTATGGCTACACCTTC

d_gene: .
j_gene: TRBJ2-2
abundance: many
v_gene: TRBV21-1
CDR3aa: CASSARLVAGTGELFF
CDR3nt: TGTGCCAGCAGCGCCCGACTAGTCGCGGGCACCGGGGAGCTGTTTTTT

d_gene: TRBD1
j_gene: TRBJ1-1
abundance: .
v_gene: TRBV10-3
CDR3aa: CAIRPTGSTEEAFF
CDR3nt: TGTGCCATCAGGCCGACAGGGAGCACTGAGGAAGCTTTCTTT

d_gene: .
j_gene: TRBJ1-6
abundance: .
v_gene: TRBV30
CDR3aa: CAWRAQVNSPLHF
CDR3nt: TGTGCCTGGAGGGCACAAGTTAATTCACCCCTCCACTTT

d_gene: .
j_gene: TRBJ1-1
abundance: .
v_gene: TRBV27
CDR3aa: CASSLLGAGNTEAFF
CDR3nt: TGTGCCAGCAGTTTATTGGGGGCAGGCAACACTGAAGCTTTCTTT

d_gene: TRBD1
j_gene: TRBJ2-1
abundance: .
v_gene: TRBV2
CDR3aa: CASRIQGGNNEQFF
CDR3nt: TGTGCCAGCAGGATACAGGGGGGAAACAATGAGCAGTTCTTC

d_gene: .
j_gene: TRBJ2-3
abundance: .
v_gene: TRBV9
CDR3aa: CASSVGQGLSTDTQYF
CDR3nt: TGTGCCAGCAGCGTAGGTCAGGGTTTGAGCACAGATACGCAGTATTTT

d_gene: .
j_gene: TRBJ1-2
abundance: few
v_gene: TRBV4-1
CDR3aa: CASSQEFRVGGYTF
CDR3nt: TGCGCCAGCAGCCAAGAATTCAGGGTCGGTGGCTACACCTTC